One sample yielded the 25 T cell receptor beta chains listed below, sequenced in a study of T cell responses to AZD1222 COVID-19 vaccine. Only in-frame clones appear in the TCRdb table, and some are missing; sequencing was by immunoSEQ multiplex PCR. The sample carries tens of thousands of clones, around 90% recorded once. The sample was peripheral blood, taken on day 0 of AZD1222 vaccination. The receptor source for this set is an adult in good health.

The chain uses TRBV5-1 and TRBJ1-1; D perhaps matches TRBD1 (5 bases). The CDR3 has 15 amino acids. Trimming stripped 4 bases from V and 1 base from J, with 14 bases between. Germline V CDR1 and CDR2: SGHRS, YFSETQ. The chain's CDR3 is CASSGQGSWNTEAFF. In DNA form, the CDR3 reads TGCGCCAGCAGCGGTCAGGGATCTTGGAACACTGAAGCTTTCTTT.

This clone has just one count. DNA of the CDR3: TGTGCCAGCAGTTTATCGAAGGCAGGGGGCGGGTATGGCTACACCTTC. Amino acids: CASSLSKAGGGYGYTF. V and J are TRBV27 and TRBJ1-2; 8 bases line up with TRBD1. There are 16 residues in the CDR3. The V and J ends lost 0 bases and 5 bases, in that order; junction bases with no gene match: 8. From germline, CDR1 is MNHEY and CDR2 SMNVEV (reference sequence).

The chain recombines TRBV14 with TRBJ2-7; TRBD1 matches at 12 bases. J was trimmed by 2 bases and V by 6 bases; bases with no gene match: 14. CDR1 is SGHDN and CDR2 is FVKESK in the germline V gene. This CDR3 has 18 residues. The CDR3 DNA reads as TGTGCCAGCAGAGCCGGGACAGGGGGCATCCTACCAACCTACGAGCAGTACTTC. This codes for CASRAGTGGILPTYEQYF.

CDR3 bases: TGTGCCAGCAGCTTCGACAGGGTGACTGAAGCTTTCTTT. It encodes CASSFDRVTEAFF. The chain joins TRBV5-4 to TRBJ1-1; 7 nucleotides match TRBD1. This CDR3 comprises 13 residues. The V and J ends lost 2 bases and 5 bases, in that order; junction bases with no gene match: 3. Germline-derived CDR1 and CDR2 are SGHNT and YYREEE (reference sequence).

This chain links TRBV3-1 (or the pseudogene TRBV3-2) with TRBJ1-1; the match to TRBD1 covers 7 bases. The trim removed 9 bases at V and 5 bases at J, leaving 9 bases unmatched. Germline V gene sequence: CDR1 LGHDT, CDR2 YNNKEL (reference sequence). This CDR3 has 13 residues. Written as DNA, the CDR3 is TGTGCCAGTGCCCCAGGGGGGTGGACTGAAGCTTTCTTT. Translating it yields CASAPGGWTEAFF.

The V call is TRBV12-3 or TRBV12-4, the J call TRBJ2-7, with 7 nucleotides matching TRBD1. The CDR3 covers 11 residues. After removal of 6 bases from V and 7 bases from J, the junction contained 3 bases not matched to a gene. The DNA of the CDR3 is TGTGCCAGCAGGACAGGGCGGGAGCAGTACTTC. Encoded protein: CASRTGREQYF.

The chain combines TRBV7-2 with TRBJ2-7; 8 nucleotides align to TRBD1. The J segment lost 2 bases and the V segment lost 4 bases, leaving 4 bases of the junction unmatched. This CDR3 has 14 residues. The germline V gene has CDR1 SGHTA and CDR2 FQGNSA. This chain's CDR3 is CASSSRTGTYEQYF. The CDR3 region has the DNA TGTGCCAGCAGCTCTCGGACAGGGACCTACGAGCAGTACTTC.

The V call is TRBV9, the J call TRBJ1-6, with D uncertain. Between the trimmed V and J ends, which lost 4 bases and 9 bases, there was a span of 14 bases. The germline CDR1 and CDR2 sequences are SGDLS and YYNGEE. The CDR3 consists of 14 residues. CDR3 residues: CASSPRSAGSPLHF. The CDR3 DNA reads TGTGCCAGCAGCCCTCGGTCCGCGGGTTCACCCCTCCACTTT.

The chain links TRBV29-1 to TRBJ1-1, with 7 bases that match TRBD1. With V trimmed by 4 bases and J by 1 base, 3 bases remained unmatched. This CDR3 region has 13 residues. The germline CDR1 and CDR2 sequences are SQVTM and ANQGSEA. The CDR3 nucleotides are TGCAGCGTTGCCGGGACAGCGAACACTGAAGCTTTCTTT. This translates into CSVAGTANTEAFF.

This sequence joins TRBV13 and TRBJ2-2, with 7 positions matching TRBD1. CDR1 is PRHDT and CDR2 is FYEKMQ in the germline V gene (reference sequence). The CDR3 has 17 amino acids. The V and J ends lost 2 bases and 4 bases, in that order; junction bases with no gene match: 10. CDR3 residues: CASSLSRQGVGTGELFF. The CDR3 DNA is TGTGCCAGCAGCTTAAGCAGACAGGGAGTGGGCACCGGGGAGCTGTTTTTT.

The V and J genes are TRBV5-6 and TRBJ2-6; tentatively, D is TRBD1 (6 bases). The CDR3 covers 16 residues. Deletions cut 3 bases from V and 0 bases from J, with 10 bases between. Germline V gene sequence: CDR1 SGHDT, CDR2 YYEEEE. The CDR3: CASSSTGYSGANVLTF. The CDR3 bases are TGTGCCAGCAGCTCCACAGGGTACTCTGGGGCCAACGTCCTGACTTTC.

The rearrangement links TRBV7-2 to TRBJ1-1; 9 nucleotides align to TRBD1. Germline CDR1 and CDR2: SGHTA and FQGNSA. The ends lost 5 bases at V and 0 bases at J; junction bases unmatched: 7. The CDR3 runs to 16 residues. The CDR3 DNA reads as TGTGCCAGCAGCCAGGGGGGACAGGGAATGAACACTGAAGCTTTCTTT. Translated: CASSQGGQGMNTEAFF.

The genes are TRBV29-1 and TRBJ1-3; D remains unclear. Trimming left V 5 bases short and J 4 bases short, with 6 bases between. Germline V gene data show CDR1 as SQVTM and CDR2 as ANQGSEA. The CDR3 runs 11 residues. DNA for the CDR3: TGCAGCGTTCTCGTGGGAAACACCATATATTTT. This encodes CSVLVGNTIYF.

This clone was recorded once. The chain uses TRBV5-5 and TRBJ1-3; TRBD1 matches 10 bases. Trimming took 0 bases from V and 0 from J; bases not matched to a gene: 3. From germline, CDR1 is SGHKS and CDR2 YYEKEE (reference sequence). This CDR3 has 17 amino acids. CDR3 residues: CASSLGTGGNSGNTIYF. In DNA form, the CDR3 reads TGTGCCAGCAGCTTGGGGACAGGGGGAAACTCTGGAAACACCATATATTTT.

This clone showed up just a few times. The genes are TRBV5-6 and TRBJ1-5; D remains ambiguous. CDR1 SGHDT and CDR2 YYEEEE come from the germline V gene. The ends were cut back, 4 bases at V and 3 bases at J, with 5 bases in the middle. The CDR3 is 12 residues long. DNA of the CDR3: TGTGCCAGCAGCACAACCAATCAGCCCCAGCATTTT. It yields the protein CASSTTNQPQHF.

This chain links TRBV5-8 with TRBJ2-7; maybe TRBD2 (5 bases). Germline V gene sequence: CDR1 SGHTS, CDR2 YDEGEE. CDR3 size: 12 residues. With 7 bases removed from V and 1 base from J, the gap between germline ends came to 9 bases. DNA of the CDR3: TGTGCCAGCTGTTCGGGGTCCTACGAGCAGTACTTC. Translated, it gives CASCSGSYEQYF.

The rearrangement links TRBV6-4 to TRBJ2-1, with D perhaps matching TRBD1 or TRBD2 (7 bases each). CDR1 and CDR2 (germline): MRHNA, SNTAGT. CDR3 length equals 13 residues. The ends were cut back, 2 bases at V and 7 bases at J, with 9 bases in the middle. CDR3 residues: CASSDQGGNEQFF. CDR3 coding DNA: TGTGCCAGCAGTGACCAGGGGGGGAATGAGCAGTTCTTC.

The V gene is TRBV3-1 (or the pseudogene TRBV3-2), the J gene TRBJ1-1; weak D call: TRBD1 (6 bases). CDR3 length: 13 amino acids. In germline, CDR1 is LGHDT, CDR2 YNNKEL (reference sequence). The ends were cut back, 1 base at V and 5 bases at J, with 8 bases in the middle. CDR3: CASSQARGTEAFF. CDR3 nucleotides: TGTGCCAGCAGCCAAGCCAGGGGTACTGAAGCTTTCTTT.

The chain recombines TRBV20-1 with TRBJ1-5; weak D call: TRBD1 (5 bases). There are 11 residues in the CDR3. The germline V gene encodes CDR1 DFQATT and CDR2 SNEGSKA (reference sequence). This CDR3 is CRGPINQPQHF. The CDR3 coding sequence is TGCAGGGGACCGATTAATCAGCCCCAGCATTTT.

The CDR3 loop reads CASSPGERGANFLETQYF. CDR3 DNA: TGTGCCAGCAGCCCCGGGGAGCGGGGGGCAAACTTCTTGGAGACCCAGTACTTC. This chain joins TRBV3-1 (or the pseudogene TRBV3-2) and TRBJ2-5; 9 bases agree with TRBD2. The ends lost 4 bases at V and 5 bases at J; junction bases unmatched: 17. The germline V gene has CDR1 LGHDT and CDR2 YNNKEL (reference sequence). The CDR3 consists of 18 residues.

The V gene is TRBV23-1, the J gene TRBJ1-2, with TRBD1 matching over 7 bases. TRBV23-1 is classed as an ORF, of uncertain function. Germline trimming cut 0 bases from V and 6 bases from J; bases unmatched to any gene: 1. CDR3 length: 13 amino acids. The DNA for the CDR3 is TGCGCCAGCAGTCAATCAGGGGGCGATGGCTACACCTTC. Protein: CASSQSGGDGYTF.

The chain combines TRBV27 with TRBJ2-1; D ambiguous. The CDR3 is made up of 13 amino acids. Germline values: CDR1 MNHEY, CDR2 SMNVEV (reference sequence). Trimming left V 6 bases short and J 4 bases short, with 10 bases between. CDR3 region: CASREKAYNEQFF. As DNA, the CDR3 is TGTGCCAGCAGGGAAAAGGCGTACAATGAGCAGTTCTTC.

The rearrangement uses TRBV5-6 and TRBJ1-3; D gene unclear. Germline V lookup: CDR1 SGHDT, CDR2 YYEEEE. There are 16 residues in the CDR3. Trimming removed 1 base from V and 2 bases from J, with 13 bases in between. The DNA of the CDR3 is TGTGCCAGCAGCTTGTGGGCCGTAGTGGCTGGAAACACCATATATTTT. The encoded protein is CASSLWAVVAGNTIYF.

This chain connects TRBV25-1 to TRBJ2-1; 7 bases agree with TRBD1. From germline, CDR1 is MGHDK and CDR2 SYGVNS. Trimming at V came to 7 bases and at J to 1 base, leaving 7 bases not matched to a gene. CDR3 length equals 15 residues. DNA for the CDR3: TGTGCCAGCACCCAAACGGGACAGTCCTACAATGAGCAGTTCTTC. Its protein is CASTQTGQSYNEQFF.

CDR3 coding DNA: TGTGCCATCAGTGAGTCGGTCCGGGGAGTCAATGGCTACACCTTC. This translates into CAISESVRGVNGYTF. The J gene is TRBJ1-2, the V gene TRBV10-3; D is ambiguous. Trimming removed 0 bases from V and 6 bases from J, with 14 bases in between. CDR3 length: 15 residues. Per germline, CDR1 ENHRY and CDR2 SYGVKD.